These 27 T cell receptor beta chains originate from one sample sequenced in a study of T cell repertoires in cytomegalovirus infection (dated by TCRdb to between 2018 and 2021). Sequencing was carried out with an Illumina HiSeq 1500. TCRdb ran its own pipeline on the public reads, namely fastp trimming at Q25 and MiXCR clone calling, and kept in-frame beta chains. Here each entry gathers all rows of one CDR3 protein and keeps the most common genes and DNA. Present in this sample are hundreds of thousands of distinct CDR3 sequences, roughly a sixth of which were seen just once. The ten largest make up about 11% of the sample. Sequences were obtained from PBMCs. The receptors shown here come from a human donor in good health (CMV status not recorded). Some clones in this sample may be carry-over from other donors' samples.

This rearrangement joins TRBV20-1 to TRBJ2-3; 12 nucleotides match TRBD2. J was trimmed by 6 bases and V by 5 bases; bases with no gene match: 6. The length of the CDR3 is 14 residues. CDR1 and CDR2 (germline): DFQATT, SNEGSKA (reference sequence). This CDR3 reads CSASSGGAWDTQYF. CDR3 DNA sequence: TGCAGTGCTTCTAGCGGGGGGGCCTGGGATACGCAGTATTTT.

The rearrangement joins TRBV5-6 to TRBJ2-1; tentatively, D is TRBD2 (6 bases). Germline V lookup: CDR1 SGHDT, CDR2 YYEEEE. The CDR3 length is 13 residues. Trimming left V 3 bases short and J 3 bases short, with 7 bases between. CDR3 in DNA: TGTGCCAGCAGCTGGGACTTCTACAATGAGCAGTTCTTC. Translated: CASSWDFYNEQFF.

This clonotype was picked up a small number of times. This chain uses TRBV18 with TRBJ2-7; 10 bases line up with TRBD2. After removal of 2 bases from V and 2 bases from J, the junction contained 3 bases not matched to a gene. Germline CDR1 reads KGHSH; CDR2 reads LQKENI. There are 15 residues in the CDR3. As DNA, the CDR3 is TGTGCCAGCTCACCAAGCAGCGGGGGGGCCTACGAGCAGTACTTC. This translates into CASSPSSGGAYEQYF.

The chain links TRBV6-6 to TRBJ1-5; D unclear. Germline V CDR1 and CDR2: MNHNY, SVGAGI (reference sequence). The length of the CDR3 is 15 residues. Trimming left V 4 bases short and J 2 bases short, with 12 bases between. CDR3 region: CASSFDNAGNQPQHF. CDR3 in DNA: TGTGCCAGCAGTTTCGACAACGCTGGCAATCAGCCCCAGCATTTT.

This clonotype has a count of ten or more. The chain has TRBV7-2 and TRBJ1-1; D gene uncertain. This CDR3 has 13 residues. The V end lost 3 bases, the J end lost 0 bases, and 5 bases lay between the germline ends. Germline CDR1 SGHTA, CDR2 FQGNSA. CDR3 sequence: CASSFGMNTEAFF. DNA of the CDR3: TGTGCCAGCAGCTTTGGAATGAACACTGAAGCTTTCTTT.

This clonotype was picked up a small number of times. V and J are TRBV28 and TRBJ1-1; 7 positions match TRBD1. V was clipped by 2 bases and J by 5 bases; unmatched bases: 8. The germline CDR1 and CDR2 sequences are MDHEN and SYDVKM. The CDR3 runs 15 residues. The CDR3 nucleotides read TGTGCCAGCAGTTTAGGGGACAGACAGGGAACTGAAGCTTTCTTT. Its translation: CASSLGDRQGTEAFF.

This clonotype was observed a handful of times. The chain's CDR3 is CATSDLNQPQHF. As DNA, the CDR3 is TGTGCCACCAGTGATCTCAATCAGCCCCAGCATTTT. The chain is built from TRBV24-1 and TRBJ1-5; no clear D gene. This CDR3 contains 12 residues. Germline values: CDR1 KGHDR, CDR2 SFDVKD. V dropped 3 bases and J dropped 3 bases, with 2 bases sitting between them.

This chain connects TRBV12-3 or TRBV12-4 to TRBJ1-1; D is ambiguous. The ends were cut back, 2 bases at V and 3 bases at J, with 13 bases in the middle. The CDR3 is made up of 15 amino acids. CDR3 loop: CASSLRWGRDTEAFF. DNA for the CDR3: TGTGCCAGCAGTTTAAGATGGGGAAGGGACACTGAAGCTTTCTTT.

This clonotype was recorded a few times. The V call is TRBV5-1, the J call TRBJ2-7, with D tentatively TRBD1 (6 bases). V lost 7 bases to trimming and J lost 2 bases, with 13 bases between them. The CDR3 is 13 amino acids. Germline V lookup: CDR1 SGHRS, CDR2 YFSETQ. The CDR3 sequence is CASARTDPYEQYF. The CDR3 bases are TGCGCCAGCGCACGGACAGACCCCTACGAGCAGTACTTC.

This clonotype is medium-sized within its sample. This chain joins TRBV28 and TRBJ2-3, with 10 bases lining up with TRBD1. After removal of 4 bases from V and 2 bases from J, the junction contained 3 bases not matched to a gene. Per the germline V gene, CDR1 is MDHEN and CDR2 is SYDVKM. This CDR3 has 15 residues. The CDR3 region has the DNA TGTGCCAGCAGTTCCGGGACAGGGGCCACAGATACGCAGTATTTT. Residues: CASSSGTGATDTQYF.

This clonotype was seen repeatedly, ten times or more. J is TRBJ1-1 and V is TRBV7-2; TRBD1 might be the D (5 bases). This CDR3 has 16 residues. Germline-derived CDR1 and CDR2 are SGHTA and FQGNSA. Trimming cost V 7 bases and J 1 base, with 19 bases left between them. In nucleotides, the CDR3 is TGTGCCAGCAACAGTCGGGTAGCGGGGGAGAACACTGAAGCTTTCTTT. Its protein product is CASNSRVAGENTEAFF.

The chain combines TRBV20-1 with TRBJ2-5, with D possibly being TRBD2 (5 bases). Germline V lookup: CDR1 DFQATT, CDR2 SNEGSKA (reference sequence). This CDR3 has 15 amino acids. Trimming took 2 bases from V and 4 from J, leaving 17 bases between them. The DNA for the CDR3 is TGCAGTGCTAGACTAGATTTGTTTGGAGGAGAGACCCAGTACTTC. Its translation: CSARLDLFGGETQYF.

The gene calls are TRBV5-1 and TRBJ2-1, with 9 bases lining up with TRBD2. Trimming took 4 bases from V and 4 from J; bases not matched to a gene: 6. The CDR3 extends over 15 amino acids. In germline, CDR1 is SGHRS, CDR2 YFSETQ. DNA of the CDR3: TGCGCCAGCAGCATGACTAGCGGTTTTTACAATGAGCAGTTCTTC. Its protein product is CASSMTSGFYNEQFF.

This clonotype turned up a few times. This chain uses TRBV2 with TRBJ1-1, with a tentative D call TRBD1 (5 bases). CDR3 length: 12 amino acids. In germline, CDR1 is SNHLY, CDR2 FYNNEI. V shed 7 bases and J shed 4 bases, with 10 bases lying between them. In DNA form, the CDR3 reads TGTGCCAGCACGGGGGACGGCACTGAAGCTTTCTTT. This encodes CASTGDGTEAFF.

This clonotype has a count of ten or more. The CDR3 protein is CASSLFDRGNEQFF. The CDR3 DNA sequence: TGTGCCAGCAGCTTGTTCGACAGGGGTAATGAGCAGTTCTTC. J is TRBJ2-1 and V is TRBV7-2; 8 positions match TRBD1. The CDR3 consists of 14 residues. The V segment lost 3 bases and the J segment 7 bases; nucleotides outside the gene matches: 5. The germline V gene has CDR1 SGHTA and CDR2 FQGNSA.

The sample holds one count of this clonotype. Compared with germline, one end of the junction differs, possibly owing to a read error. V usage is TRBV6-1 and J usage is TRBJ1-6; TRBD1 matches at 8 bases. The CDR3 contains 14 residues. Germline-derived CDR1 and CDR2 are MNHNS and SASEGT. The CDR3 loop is CASSRTGNNSSLHF. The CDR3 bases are TGTGCCAGCAGTAGGACAGGGAACAATTCATCCCTCCACTTT.

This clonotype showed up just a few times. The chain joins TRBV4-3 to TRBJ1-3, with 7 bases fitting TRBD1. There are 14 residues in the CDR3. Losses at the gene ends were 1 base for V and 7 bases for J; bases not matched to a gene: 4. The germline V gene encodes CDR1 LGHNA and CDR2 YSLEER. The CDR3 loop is CASSQGDSANTIYF. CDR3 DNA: TGCGCCAGCAGCCAAGGGGACAGCGCCAACACCATATATTTT.

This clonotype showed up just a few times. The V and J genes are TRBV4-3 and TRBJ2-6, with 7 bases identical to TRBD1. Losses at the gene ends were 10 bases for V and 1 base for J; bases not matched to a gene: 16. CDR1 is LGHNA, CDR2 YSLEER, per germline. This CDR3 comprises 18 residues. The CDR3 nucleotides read TGCGCCACCTCACCCACCCGGGACAGCTGGTCTGGGGCCAACGTCCTGACTTTC. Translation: CATSPTRDSWSGANVLTF.

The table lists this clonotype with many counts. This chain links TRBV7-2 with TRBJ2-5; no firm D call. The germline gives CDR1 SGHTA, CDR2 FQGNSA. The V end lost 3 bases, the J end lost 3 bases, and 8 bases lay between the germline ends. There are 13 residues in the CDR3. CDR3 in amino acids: CASSFRIEETQYF. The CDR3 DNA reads TGTGCCAGCAGCTTTCGGATAGAAGAGACCCAGTACTTC. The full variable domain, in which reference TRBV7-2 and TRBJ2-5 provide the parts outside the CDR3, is GAGVSQSPSNKVTEKGKDVELRCDPISGHTALYWYRQSLGQGLEFLIYFQGNSAPDKSGLPSDRFSAERTGGSVSTLTIQRTQQEDSAVYLCASSFRIEETQYFGPGTRLLVL.

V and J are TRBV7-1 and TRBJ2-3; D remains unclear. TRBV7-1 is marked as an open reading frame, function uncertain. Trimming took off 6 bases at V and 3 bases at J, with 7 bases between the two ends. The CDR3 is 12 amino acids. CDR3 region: CASREQTDTQYF. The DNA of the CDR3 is TGTGCCAGCAGAGAACAAACAGATACGCAGTATTTT.

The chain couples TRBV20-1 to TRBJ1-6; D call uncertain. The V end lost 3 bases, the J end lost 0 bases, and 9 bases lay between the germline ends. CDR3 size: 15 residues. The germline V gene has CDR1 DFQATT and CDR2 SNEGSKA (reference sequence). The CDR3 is CSARSESSYNSPLHF. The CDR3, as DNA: TGCAGTGCTAGGTCGGAGAGCTCCTATAATTCACCCCTCCACTTT.

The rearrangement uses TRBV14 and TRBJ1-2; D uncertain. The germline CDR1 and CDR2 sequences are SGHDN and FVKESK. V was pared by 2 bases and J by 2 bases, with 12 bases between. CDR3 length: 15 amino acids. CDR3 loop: CASSQSLSGNYGYTF. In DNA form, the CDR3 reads TGTGCCAGCAGCCAAAGTCTTAGTGGGAACTATGGCTACACCTTC.

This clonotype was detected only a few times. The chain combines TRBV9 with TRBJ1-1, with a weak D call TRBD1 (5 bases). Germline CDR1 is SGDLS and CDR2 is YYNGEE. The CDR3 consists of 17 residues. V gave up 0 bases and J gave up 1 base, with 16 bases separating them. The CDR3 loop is CASSVGLYGQGNTEAFF. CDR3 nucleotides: TGTGCCAGCAGCGTAGGCCTTTACGGACAAGGGAACACTGAAGCTTTCTTT.

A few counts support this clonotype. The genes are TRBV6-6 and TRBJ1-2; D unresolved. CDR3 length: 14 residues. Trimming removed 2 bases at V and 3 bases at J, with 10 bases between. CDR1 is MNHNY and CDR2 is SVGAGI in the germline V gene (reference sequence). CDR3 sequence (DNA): TGTGCCAGCAGTTACGGCGGGGATGACTATGGCTACACCTTC. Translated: CASSYGGDDYGYTF.

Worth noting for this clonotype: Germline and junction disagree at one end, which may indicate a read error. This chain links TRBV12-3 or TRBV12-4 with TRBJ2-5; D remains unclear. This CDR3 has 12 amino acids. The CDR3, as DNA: TGTGCCAGCAGTTTTCTAGGGTGGGCCCATTACTTC. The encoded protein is CASSFLGWAHYF.

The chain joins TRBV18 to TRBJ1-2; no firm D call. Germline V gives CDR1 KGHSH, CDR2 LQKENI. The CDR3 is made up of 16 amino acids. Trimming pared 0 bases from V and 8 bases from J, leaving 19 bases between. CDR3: CASSPPYSRIMTGYTF. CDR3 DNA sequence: TGTGCCAGCTCACCACCGTACAGTCGGATTATGACAGGCTACACCTTC.

CDR3 in DNA: TGCAGTGCTAGACGTCCCGGGGGACAGGTGAACACTGAAGCTTTCTTT. This gives the protein CSARRPGGQVNTEAFF. The chain is built from TRBV20-1 and TRBJ1-1; the match to TRBD1 covers 8 bases. V was clipped by 2 bases and J by 0 bases; unmatched bases: 8. Per germline, CDR1 DFQATT and CDR2 SNEGSKA (reference sequence). CDR3 length equals 16 residues.